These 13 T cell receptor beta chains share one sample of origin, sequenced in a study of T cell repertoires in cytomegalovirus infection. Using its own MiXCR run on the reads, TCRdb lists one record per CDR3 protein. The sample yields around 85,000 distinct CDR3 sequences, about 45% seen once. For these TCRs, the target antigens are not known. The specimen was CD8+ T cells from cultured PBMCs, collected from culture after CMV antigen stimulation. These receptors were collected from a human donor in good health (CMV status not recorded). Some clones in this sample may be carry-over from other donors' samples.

The CDR3 reads CASRGSGGGDTQYF. CDR3 nucleotides: TGTGCCAGCAGGGGTAGCGGGGGAGGGGATACGCAGTATTTT. V and J are TRBV7-8 and TRBJ2-3; TRBD2 matches 9 bases. The CDR3 covers 14 residues. The V gene end was trimmed by 6 bases and the J gene end by 6 bases; junction bases not matched to a gene: 7. The germline V gene has CDR1 SGHVS and CDR2 FQNEAQ.

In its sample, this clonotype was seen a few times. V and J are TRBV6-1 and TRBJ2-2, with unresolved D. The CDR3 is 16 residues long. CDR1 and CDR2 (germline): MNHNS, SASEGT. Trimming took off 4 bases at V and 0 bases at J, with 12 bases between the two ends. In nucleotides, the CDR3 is TGTGCCAGCAGTGCTCCAAGGGCCTCGAACACCGGGGAGCTGTTTTTT. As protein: CASSAPRASNTGELFF.

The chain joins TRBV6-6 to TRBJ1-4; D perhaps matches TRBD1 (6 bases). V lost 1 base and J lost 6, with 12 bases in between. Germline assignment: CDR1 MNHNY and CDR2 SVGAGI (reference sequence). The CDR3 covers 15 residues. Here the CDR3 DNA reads TGTGCCAGCAGTTACTTGGGGGCGGTAGATGAAAAACTGTTTTTT. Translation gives CASSYLGAVDEKLFF.

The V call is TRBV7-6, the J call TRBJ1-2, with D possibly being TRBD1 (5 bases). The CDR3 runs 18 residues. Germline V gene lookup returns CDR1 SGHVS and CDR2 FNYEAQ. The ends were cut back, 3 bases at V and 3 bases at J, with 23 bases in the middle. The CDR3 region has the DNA TGTGCCAGCAGCTTCTCAATAGCGGTTGACAGCCGCGACTATGGCTACACCTTC. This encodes CASSFSIAVDSRDYGYTF.

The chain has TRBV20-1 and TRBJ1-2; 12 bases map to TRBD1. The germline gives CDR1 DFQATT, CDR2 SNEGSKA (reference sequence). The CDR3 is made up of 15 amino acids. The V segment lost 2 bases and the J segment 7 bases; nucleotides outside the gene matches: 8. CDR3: CSARHTGTGGSGYTF. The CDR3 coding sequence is TGCAGTGCTAGACATACCGGGACAGGGGGCTCTGGCTACACCTTC.

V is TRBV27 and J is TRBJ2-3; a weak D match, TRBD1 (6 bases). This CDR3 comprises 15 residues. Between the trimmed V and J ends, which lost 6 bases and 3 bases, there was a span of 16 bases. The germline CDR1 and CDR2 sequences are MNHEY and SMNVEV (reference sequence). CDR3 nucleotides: TGTGCCAGCAGAGGATCGCGGCAGGGGACAGATACGCAGTATTTT. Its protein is CASRGSRQGTDTQYF.

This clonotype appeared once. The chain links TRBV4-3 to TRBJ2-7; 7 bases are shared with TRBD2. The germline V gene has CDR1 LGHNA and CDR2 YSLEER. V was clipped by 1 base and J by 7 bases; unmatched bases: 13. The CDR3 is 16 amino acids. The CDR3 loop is CASSQGIEGGYYEQYF. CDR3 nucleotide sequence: TGCGCCAGCAGCCAAGGAATTGAGGGAGGGTACTATGAGCAGTACTTC.

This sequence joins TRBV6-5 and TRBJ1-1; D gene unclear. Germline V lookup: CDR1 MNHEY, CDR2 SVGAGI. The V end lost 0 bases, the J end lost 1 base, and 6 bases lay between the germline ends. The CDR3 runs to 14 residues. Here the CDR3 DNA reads TGTGCCAGCAGTTACTCCCGACGGAACACTGAAGCTTTCTTT. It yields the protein CASSYSRRNTEAFF.

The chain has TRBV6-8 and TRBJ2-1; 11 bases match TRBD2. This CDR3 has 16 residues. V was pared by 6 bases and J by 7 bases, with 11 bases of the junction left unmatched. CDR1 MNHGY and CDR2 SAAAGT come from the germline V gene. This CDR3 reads CASRFPGTSGTNEQFF. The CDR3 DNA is TGTGCCAGCAGATTCCCGGGGACTAGCGGTACAAATGAGCAGTTCTTC.

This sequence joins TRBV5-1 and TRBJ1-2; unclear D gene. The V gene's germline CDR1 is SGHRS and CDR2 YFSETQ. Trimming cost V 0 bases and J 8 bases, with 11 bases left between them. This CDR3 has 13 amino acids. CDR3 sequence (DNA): TGCGCCAGCAGCTTGGAACGCCCCGGGGGCTACACCTTC. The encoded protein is CASSLERPGGYTF.

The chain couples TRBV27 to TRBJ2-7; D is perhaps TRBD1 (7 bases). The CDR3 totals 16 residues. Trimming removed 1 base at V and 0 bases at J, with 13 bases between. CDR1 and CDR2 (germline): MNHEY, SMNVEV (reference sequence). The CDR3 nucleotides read TGTGCCAGCAGTTTATATGGCGGGACAGCCTCCTACGAGCAGTACTTC. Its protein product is CASSLYGGTASYEQYF.

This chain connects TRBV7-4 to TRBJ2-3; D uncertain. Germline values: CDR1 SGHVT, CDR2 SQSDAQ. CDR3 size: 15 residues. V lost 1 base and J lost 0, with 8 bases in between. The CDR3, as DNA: TGTGCCAGCAGCTTAGACTGGACCAGCACAGATACGCAGTATTTT. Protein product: CASSLDWTSTDTQYF.

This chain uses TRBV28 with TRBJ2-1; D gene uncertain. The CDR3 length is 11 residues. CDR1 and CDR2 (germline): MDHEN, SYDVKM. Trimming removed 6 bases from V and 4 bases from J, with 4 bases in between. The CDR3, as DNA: TGTGCCAGCAGGGCTTACAATGAGCAGTTCTTC. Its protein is CASRAYNEQFF.